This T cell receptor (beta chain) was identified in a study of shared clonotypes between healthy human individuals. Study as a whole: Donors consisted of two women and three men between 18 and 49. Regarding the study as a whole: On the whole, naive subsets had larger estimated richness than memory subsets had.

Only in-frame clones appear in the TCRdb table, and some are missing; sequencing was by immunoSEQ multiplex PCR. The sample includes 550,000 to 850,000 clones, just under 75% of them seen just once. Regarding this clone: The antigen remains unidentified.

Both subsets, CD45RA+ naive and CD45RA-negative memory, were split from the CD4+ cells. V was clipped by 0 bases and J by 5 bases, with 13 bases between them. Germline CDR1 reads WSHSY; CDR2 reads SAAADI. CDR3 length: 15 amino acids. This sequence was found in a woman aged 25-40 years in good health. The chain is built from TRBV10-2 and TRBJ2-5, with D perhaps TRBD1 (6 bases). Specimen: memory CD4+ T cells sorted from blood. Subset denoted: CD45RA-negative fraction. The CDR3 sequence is CASSESGTPAETQYF. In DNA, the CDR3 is TGCGCCAGCAGTGAGTCAGGGACACCGGCGGAGACCCAGTACTTC.